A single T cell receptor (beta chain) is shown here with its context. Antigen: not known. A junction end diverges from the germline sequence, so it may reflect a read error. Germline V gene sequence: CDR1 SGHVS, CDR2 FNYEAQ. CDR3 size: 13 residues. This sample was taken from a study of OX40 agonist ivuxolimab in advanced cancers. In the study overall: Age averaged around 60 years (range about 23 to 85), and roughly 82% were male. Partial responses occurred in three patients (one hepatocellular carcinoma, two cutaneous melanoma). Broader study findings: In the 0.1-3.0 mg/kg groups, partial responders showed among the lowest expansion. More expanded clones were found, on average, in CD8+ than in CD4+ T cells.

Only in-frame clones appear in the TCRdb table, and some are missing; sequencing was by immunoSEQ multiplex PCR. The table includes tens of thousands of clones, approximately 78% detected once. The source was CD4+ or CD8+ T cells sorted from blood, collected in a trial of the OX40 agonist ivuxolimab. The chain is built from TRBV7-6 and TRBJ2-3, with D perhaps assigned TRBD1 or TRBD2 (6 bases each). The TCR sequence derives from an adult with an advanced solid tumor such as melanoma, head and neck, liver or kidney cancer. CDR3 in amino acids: CASSLKEGGPWNF. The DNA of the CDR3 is TGTGCCAGCAGCTTAAAGGAGGGGGGCCCGTGGAATTTT.